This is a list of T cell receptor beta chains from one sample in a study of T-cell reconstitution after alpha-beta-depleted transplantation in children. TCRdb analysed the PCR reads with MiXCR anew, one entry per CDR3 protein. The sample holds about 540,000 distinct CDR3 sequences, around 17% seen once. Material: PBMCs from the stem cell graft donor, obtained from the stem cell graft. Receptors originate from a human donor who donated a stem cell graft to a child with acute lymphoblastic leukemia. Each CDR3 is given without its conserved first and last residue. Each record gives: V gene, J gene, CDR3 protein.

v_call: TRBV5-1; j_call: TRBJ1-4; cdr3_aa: ASSSGQGGREKLF
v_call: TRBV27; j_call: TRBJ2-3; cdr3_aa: ASSLAGLATDTQY
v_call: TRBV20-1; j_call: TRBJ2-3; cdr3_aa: SARSDTSGAQY
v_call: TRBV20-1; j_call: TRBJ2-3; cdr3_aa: SAREVDFHLTQY
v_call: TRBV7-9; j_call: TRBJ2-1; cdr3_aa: ASSLLPSSGWQF
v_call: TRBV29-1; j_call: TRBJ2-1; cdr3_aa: SVVGQGSGNEQF
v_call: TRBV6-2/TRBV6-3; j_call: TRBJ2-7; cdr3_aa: ASSWDKPYEQY
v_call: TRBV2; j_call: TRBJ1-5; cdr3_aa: ASRGGMSNQPQH
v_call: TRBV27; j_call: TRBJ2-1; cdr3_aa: ASSARSLAREQF
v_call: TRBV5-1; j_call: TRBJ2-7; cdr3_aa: ASSLAGSIYEQY
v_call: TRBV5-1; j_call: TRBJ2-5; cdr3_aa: ASSLELAGSTQY
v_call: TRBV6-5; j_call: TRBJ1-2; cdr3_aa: ASSYSYRGGYT
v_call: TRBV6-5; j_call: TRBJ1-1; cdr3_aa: ASSYSERHAMNTEAF
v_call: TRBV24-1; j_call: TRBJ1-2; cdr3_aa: ATSEPRSLQNCGYT
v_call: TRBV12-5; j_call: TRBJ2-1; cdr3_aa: ASGMYNEQF
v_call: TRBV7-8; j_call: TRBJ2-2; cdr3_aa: ASSPRTSGTNTGELF
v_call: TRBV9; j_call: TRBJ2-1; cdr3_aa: ASSAQIADNEQF
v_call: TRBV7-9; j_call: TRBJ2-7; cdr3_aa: ASSGTGVPIYEQY
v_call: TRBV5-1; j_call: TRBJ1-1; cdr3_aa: ARPGQGFTEAF
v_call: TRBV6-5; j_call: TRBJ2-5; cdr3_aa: ASSSWESQETQY
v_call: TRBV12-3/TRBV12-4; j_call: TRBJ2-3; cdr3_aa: ASSLDGGLRTDTQY
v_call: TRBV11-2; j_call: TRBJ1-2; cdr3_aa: ASSPATGGDYGYT
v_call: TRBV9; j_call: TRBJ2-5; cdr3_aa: ASSRQTRVTETQY
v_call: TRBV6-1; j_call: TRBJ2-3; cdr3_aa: ASRNVRGEGSDTQY
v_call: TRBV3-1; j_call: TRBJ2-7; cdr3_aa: ASSPEVYGGYEQY
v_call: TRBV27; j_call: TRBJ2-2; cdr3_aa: ASSLSVGELF
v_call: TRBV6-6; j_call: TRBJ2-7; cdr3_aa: ASSQGYTYEQY
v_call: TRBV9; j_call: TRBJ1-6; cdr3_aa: ASSPRTGNSPLH
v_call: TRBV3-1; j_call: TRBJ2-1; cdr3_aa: ASSPQYEQF
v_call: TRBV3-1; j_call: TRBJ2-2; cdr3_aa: ASRVTGTSGSTLGGELF
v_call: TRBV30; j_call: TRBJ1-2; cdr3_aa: AWSADLGAGYT
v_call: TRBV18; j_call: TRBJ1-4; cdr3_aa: ASRGERKLF
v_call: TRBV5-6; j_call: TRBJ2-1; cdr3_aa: ASSFWTGNEQF
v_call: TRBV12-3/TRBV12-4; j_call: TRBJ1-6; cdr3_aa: ASSETGNTNSPLH
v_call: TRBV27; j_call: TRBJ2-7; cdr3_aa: ASSPRTAPEQY
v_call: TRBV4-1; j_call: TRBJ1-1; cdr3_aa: ASSQARQGPNTEAF
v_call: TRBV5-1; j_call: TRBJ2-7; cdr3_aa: ASSSLPGQTYEQY
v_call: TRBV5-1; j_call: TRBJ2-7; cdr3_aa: ASSISSGSPSIEQY
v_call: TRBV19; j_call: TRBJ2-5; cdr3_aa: ASRHVAAFQETQY
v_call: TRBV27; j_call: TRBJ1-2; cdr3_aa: ASSSRYTDGYT
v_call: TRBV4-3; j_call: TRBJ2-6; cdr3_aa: ASSQELMTGGRLSGANVLT
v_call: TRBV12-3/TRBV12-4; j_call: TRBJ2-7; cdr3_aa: ASRAGTSGAYEQY
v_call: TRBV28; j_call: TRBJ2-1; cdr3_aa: ASSQGLAGAEQF
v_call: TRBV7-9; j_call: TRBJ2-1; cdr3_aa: ASSPSIQGAAEQF
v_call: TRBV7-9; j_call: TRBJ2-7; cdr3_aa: ASSLDRGYEQY
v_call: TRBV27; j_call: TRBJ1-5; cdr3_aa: ASSFVKGQPQH
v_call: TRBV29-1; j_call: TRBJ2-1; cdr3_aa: SVEDLPGTSGPEQF
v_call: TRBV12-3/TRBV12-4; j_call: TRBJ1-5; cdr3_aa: ASSLSLNQPQH
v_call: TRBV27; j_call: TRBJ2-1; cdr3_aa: ASSLVEGVSHNEQF
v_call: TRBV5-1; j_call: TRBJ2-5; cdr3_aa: ASSLGGVGETQY
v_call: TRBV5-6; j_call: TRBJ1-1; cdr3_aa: ASSSRPKHQGANTEAF
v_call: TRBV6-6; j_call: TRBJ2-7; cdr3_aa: ASMDSSYEQY
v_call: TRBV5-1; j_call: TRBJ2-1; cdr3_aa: ASSTDYLNEQF
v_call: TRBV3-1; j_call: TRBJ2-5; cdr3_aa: ASSRRDSPQETQY